This TCR beta chain was captured by sequencing in a study of molecular identifiers for immune sequencing clone quantification. Study overall: Replicates split RNA from roughly 18,000 or 92,000 naive CD8 cells five ways, and the researchers sequenced four portions.

From 20,000 to 1,000,000 sorted cells, naive CD8 libraries were generated with 10%, 30% or 50% RNA. A CD8+CD4-CCR7+CD45RA+ phenotype served as the sorting definition for naive CD8 T cells. This clonotype has a handful of counts. The antigen remains unidentified. In TCRdb, the PCR reads were re-called with MiXCR into one record per CDR3 protein. This table holds about 510,000 distinct CDR3 sequences, over 20% found once. General study points: A shared barcode on identical TCR molecules could lead to underestimated sizes for highly expanded clones.

The CDR3 is 15 amino acids. Per germline, CDR1 MNHNY and CDR2 SVGAGI (reference sequence). V lost 2 bases, J lost 6 bases, and 7 bases stayed unmatched. Sequencing was performed on naive CD8+ T cells from blood, with Jurkat cell RNA spiked in. Subset denoted: FACS-sorted CD8+CD4-CCR7+CD45RA+ naive T cells. The origin of this receptor is a human donor in good health. Some libraries in this study had Jurkat cell RNA spiked in. The V gene is TRBV6-6, the J gene TRBJ2-5; 9 bases fit TRBD1. This CDR3 is CASSYTDRGVKTQYF. CDR3 nucleotide sequence: TGTGCCAGCAGTTACACGGACAGGGGTGTGAAGACCCAGTACTTC.